The source of this T cell receptor (beta chain) is a study of T cell repertoires in aging, cancer and after chemotherapy. General study findings and limits: Compared with age-matched healthy donors, untreated hematological or solid cancer patients showed higher blood TCR clonality.

TCR beta rearrangements were amplified from peripheral blood genomic DNA. The CDR3 is 12 residues long. The V and J ends lost 4 bases and 7 bases respectively, with 10 bases between them. TRB rearrangements spanning V, D and J were amplified using mixed TRB-A/B primers. TCRdb re-called the multiplex PCR reads through MiXCR, storing one row per CDR3 protein. The data hold approximately 5,300 distinct CDR3 sequences, with roughly 26% observed a single time. This clonotype has a handful of counts. Its antigen is still unknown. The sequence was collected from a human donor with a solid tumor. The chain joins TRBV12-3 or TRBV12-4 to TRBJ1-2, with D uncertain. Sequencing was performed on blood. This CDR3 reads CASSSSRFGYTF. The CDR3, as DNA: TGTGCCAGCAGTTCCTCGCGGTTTGGCTACACCTTC.